What follows describes a single T cell receptor (beta chain). This clonotype has only a few counts. Its recognized antigen is unknown. The record has no base qualities; no much larger clone is one base away. CDR1 SGDLS and CDR2 YYNGEE are derived from the germline V gene. The CDR3 numbers 14 residues from cysteine through phenylalanine. Only CDR3 DNA remains: 42 bases, in frame from the first base. Unmatched junction bases come to 4, with V trimmed by 2 bases and J by 3 bases. Sequenced on an Illumina HiSeq 2500. Quantitative 5'-RACE with molecular barcodes was used to prepare TCR beta libraries. The authors' analysis ran thus. To identify disease-linked TCR variants, a new computational method was used, one built on a probabilistic model of VDJ rearrangement. TCRdb trimmed the raw reads at Q25, called clones with MiXCR and kept productive beta chains. Rows with one shared CDR3 protein collapse into an entry with the most common genes and DNA. TCRdb's processing, not the authors', yielded these V and J calls. The table for this sample lists around 140,000 distinct CDR3 sequences; approximately 17% of them were counted only once. The ten largest make up about 33% of the sample.

This sample is drawn from a study of CD8 T cells in ankylosing spondylitis listed by TCRdb under 2017. Regarding the complete study: The study profiled T cell receptor beta repertoires in healthy donors and ankylosing spondylitis patients to find disease-linked TCR variants. The whole study cohort included roughly 110 healthy donors and about two dozen ankylosing spondylitis patients. Samples of peripheral blood were taken, and for ankylosing spondylitis patients, synovial fluid was collected as well.

What the study reported, not specific to this receptor: A TCR beta motif of roughly 8 highly homologous amino acid variants appeared characteristic of blood from ankylosing spondylitis patients. Significant enrichment of the disease-linked clones was reported in matched synovial fluid samples from ankylosing spondylitis patients. A CD8+ phenotype was shown by the disease-linked clones, which were found at relatively low frequencies in peripheral blood. Some motif variants had previously been reported in the synovial fluid and blood of reactive arthritis patients, which suggests shared mechanisms of disease initiation.

Rearrangement joined TRBV9 to TRBJ2-7; TRBD2 agrees with 8 junctional bases. The TCR was taken from a male donor with ankylosing spondylitis. The specimen was blood, either unsorted or a sorted T cell fraction (not recorded which). The CDR3 amino acid sequence is: CASSVKLAGYEQYF. The sequenced DNA is TGTGCCAGCAGCGTGAAGCTAGCGGGCTACGAGCAGTACTTC.